These 7 T cell receptor beta chains were all obtained from the same sample, sequenced in a study of Ad26.COV2.S vaccination and SARS-CoV-2 variants (dated by TCRdb to the early 2020s). The library was generated by the immunoSEQ multiplex PCR assay. The clones in this table, taken by TCRdb from immuneACCESS, are in-frame only. Not every clone is retained; where verified, under half of the shortfall comes from an unresolved V gene, and the cause of the rest is unknown. In all, the sample holds around 340,000 clones, and more than 85% of those were seen once. The ten largest clonotypes hold roughly 5% of the sample. The sample's treatment or condition, from its label and the paper: roughly 20 received Ad26.COV2.S at low or high dose, single or two shots; several received placebo; per-sample allocation not given. For vaccine and placebo recipients, repertoires were sequenced using samples collected on day 63 after the first injection.

This sample comprised peripheral blood, obtained in a trial of Ad26.COV2.S vaccine versus placebo. The receptors come from a person aged 18 to 65 who received the Ad26.COV2.S COVID-19 vaccine or a placebo.

The chain joins TRBV27 to TRBJ2-1, with D possibly matching TRBD1 (6 bases). The V end lost 5 bases, the J end lost 10 bases, and 15 bases lay between the germline ends. Per germline, CDR1 MNHEY and CDR2 SMNVEV (reference sequence). This CDR3 has 13 amino acids. CDR3 DNA: TGTGCCAGCAGTCAGGGGACGCCCTTGGAGCAGTTCTTC. Its translation: CASSQGTPLEQFF.

This chain joins TRBV6-5 and TRBJ1-5; the D is unclear. CDR3 length: 13 amino acids. Germline V CDR1 and CDR2: MNHEY, SVGAGI. V lost 4 bases to trimming and J lost 7 bases, with 11 bases between them. The CDR3 nucleotides read TGTGCCAGCAGTTCGGTCTTGGGGCAGCCCCAGCATTTT. It specifies CASSSVLGQPQHF.

The chain carries TRBV29-1 and TRBJ2-2, with 9 nucleotides matching TRBD1. The CDR3 totals 13 residues. CDR1 is SQVTM and CDR2 is ANQGSEA in the germline V gene. The junction had 0 bases not matched to a gene; V was cut back by 4 bases and J by 3 bases. CDR3 DNA sequence: TGCAGCGTTGGACAGGGGGACACCGGGGAGCTGTTTTTT. It encodes CSVGQGDTGELFF.

This clone was seen a single time. CDR3 sequence (DNA): TGTGCCAGTAGACCCAGGGGAGAGGACGAGCAGTACTTC. Translated, it gives CASRPRGEDEQYF. The chain employs TRBV19 and TRBJ2-7; a possible D gene is TRBD1 (6 bases). Trimming removed 6 bases at V and 5 bases at J, with 14 bases between. In germline, CDR1 is LNHDA, CDR2 SQIVND (reference sequence). The CDR3 contains 13 residues.

This clone was recorded only once. This chain links TRBV10-1 with TRBJ2-1; perhaps D is TRBD1 or TRBD2 (6 bases each). This CDR3 comprises 15 residues. Germline values: CDR1 WNHNN, CDR2 SYGVQD (reference sequence). The germline V and J ends were trimmed by 3 bases and 15 bases, with 24 bases remaining between them. The CDR3 is CASSDPRVPTGARFF. CDR3 in DNA: TGCGCCAGCAGTGACCCCCGGGTCCCAACGGGGGCTCGGTTCTTC.

The V and J genes are TRBV19 and TRBJ2-3; 8 bases are a match to TRBD2. The CDR3 loop spans 13 amino acids. V was pared by 7 bases and J by 8 bases, with 8 bases of the junction left unmatched. CDR1 LNHDA and CDR2 SQIVND come from the germline V gene (reference sequence). Written as DNA, the CDR3 is TGTGCCAGTACCCCATCGGGACTAGGTACGCAGTATTTT. Its translation: CASTPSGLGTQYF.

V and J are TRBV4-2 and TRBJ2-7; possibly TRBD2 for D (5 bases). Germline CDR1 and CDR2: LGHNA and YNFKEQ. Trimming removed 0 bases from V and 1 base from J, with 7 bases in between. The CDR3 has 14 residues. CDR3 nucleotides: TGTGCCAGCAGCCAAGAGAGGGTATCCTACGAGCAGTACTTC. Protein: CASSQERVSYEQYF.